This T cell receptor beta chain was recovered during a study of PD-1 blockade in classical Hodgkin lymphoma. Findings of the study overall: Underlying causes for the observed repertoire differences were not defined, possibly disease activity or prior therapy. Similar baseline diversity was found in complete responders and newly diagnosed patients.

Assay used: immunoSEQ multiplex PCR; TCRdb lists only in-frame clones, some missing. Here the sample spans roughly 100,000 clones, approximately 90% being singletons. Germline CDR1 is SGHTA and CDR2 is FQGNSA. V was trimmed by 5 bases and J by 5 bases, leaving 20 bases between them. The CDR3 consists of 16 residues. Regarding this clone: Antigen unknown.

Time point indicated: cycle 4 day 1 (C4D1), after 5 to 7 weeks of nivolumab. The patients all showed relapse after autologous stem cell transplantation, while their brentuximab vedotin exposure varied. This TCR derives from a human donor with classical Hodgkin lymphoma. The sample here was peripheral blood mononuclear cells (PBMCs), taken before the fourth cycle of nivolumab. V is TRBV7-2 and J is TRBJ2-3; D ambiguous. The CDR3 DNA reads TGTGCCAGCAGCCCCTTCGTACGGGTTAGTGGAGATACGCAGTATTTT. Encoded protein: CASSPFVRVSGDTQYF.